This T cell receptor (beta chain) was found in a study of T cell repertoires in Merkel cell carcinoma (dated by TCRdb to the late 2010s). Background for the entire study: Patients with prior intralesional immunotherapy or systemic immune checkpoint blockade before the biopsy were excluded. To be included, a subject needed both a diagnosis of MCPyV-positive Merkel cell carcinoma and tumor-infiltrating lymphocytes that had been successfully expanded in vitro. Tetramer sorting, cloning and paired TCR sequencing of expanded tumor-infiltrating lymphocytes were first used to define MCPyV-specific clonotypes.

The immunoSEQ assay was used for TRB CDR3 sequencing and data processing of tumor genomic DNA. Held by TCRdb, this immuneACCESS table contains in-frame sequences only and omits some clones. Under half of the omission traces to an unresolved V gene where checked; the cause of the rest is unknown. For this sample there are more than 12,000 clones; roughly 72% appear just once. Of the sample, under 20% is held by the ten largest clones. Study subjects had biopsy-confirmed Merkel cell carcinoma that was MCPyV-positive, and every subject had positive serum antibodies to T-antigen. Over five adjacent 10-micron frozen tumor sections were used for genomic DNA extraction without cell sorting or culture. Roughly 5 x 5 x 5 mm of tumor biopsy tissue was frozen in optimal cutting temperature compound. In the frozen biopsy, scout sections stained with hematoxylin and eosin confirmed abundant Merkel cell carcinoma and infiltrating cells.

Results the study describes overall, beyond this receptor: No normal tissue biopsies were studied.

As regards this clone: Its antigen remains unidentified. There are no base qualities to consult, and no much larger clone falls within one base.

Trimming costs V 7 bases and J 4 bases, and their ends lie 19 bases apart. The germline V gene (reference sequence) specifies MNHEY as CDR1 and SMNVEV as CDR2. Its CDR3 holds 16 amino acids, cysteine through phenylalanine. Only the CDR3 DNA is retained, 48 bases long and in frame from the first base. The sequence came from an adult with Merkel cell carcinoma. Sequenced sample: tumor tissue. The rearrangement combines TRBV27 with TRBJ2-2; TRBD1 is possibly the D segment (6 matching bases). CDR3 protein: CASTPLGTFRTGELFF. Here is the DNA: TGTGCCAGCACCCCCCTAGGGACATTCCGCACCGGGGAGCTGTTTTTT.